A single sample is the source of the 12 T cell receptor beta chains below, sequenced in a study of CD8 T cells in ankylosing spondylitis. TCRdb ran MiXCR on the 5' RACE reads and lists one entry per CDR3 protein. The table has approximately 250,000 distinct CDR3 sequences, over 7% seen once; the top ten hold more than 4%. The sample taken for sequencing was blood, either unsorted or a sorted T cell fraction (not recorded which). These receptors all come from a female donor with ankylosing spondylitis or in good health (not recorded which).

There are many counts of this clonotype. This sequence joins TRBV7-2 and TRBJ2-7; 8 bases match TRBD2. In germline, CDR1 is SGHTA, CDR2 FQGNSA. V lost 1 base to trimming and J lost 13 bases; unmatched junction nucleotides: 6. The CDR3 loop spans 12 amino acids. This chain's CDR3 is CASSLEGGRFYF. The DNA for the CDR3 is TGTGCCAGCAGCTTAGAAGGCGGGAGGTTCTACTTC. Combining the CDR3 with reference TRBV7-2 and TRBJ2-7 gives the whole variable domain GAGVSQSPSNKVTEKGKDVELRCDPISGHTALYWYRQSLGQGLEFLIYFQGNSAPDKSGLPSDRFSAERTGGSVSTLTIQRTQQEDSAVYLCASSLEGGRFYFGPGTRLTVT.

In its sample, this clonotype was seen many times. This chain links TRBV7-8 with TRBJ2-2; 9 nucleotides match TRBD2. The germline gives CDR1 SGHVS, CDR2 FQNEAQ. The junction had 7 bases not matched to a gene; V was cut back by 4 bases and J by 4 bases. This CDR3 is built from 16 residues. The CDR3 DNA sequence: TGTGCCAGCAGCTCTCTGACTAGCGGCGCCACCGGGGAGCTGTTTTTT. This translates into CASSSLTSGATGELFF.

This clonotype was seen repeatedly, ten times or more. V usage is TRBV25-1 and J usage is TRBJ1-2, with a tentative D call TRBD1 (5 bases). Trimming left V 4 bases short and J 7 bases short, with 13 bases between. The CDR3 has 13 residues. The germline gives CDR1 MGHDK, CDR2 SYGVNS. The CDR3 nucleotides read TGTGCCAGCAGTGGGGGACGCGGGGCTGGCTACACCTTC. Amino acid sequence: CASSGGRGAGYTF.

There are many counts of this clonotype. The chain is built from TRBV28 and TRBJ2-5; D is unresolved. The CDR3 runs to 11 residues. Germline CDR1 reads MDHEN; CDR2 reads SYDVKM. V gave up 6 bases and J gave up 5 bases, with 7 bases separating them. CDR3 sequence reads: CASSWSETQYF. The CDR3 coding sequence is TGTGCCAGCAGCTGGAGCGAGACCCAGTACTTC.

Many counts were recorded for this clonotype. V gene TRBV2 combines with J gene TRBJ2-2; TRBD2 aligns across 8 bases. The J segment lost 5 bases and the V segment lost 7 bases, leaving 3 bases of the junction unmatched. The CDR3 runs to 13 residues. Germline V gives CDR1 SNHLY, CDR2 FYNNEI. The CDR3 region has the DNA TGTGCCAGCAACGGGAGGGGGACCGGGGAGCTGTTTTTT. It codes for CASNGRGTGELFF.

In this sample, this clonotype turned up many times. The V call is TRBV10-3, the J call TRBJ1-2; D gene unclear. This CDR3 has 13 amino acids. Trimming cost V 7 bases and J 7 bases, with 16 bases left between them. The germline CDR1 and CDR2 sequences are ENHRY and SYGVKD. The CDR3 DNA sequence: TGTGCCATCACCCACAGTGAGGGAGTTGGCTACACCTTC. This encodes CAITHSEGVGYTF.

This clonotype was counted at least ten times. The chain couples TRBV20-1 to TRBJ2-1; D remains unclear. This CDR3 contains 13 residues. The V and J ends lost 0 bases and 8 bases respectively, with 11 bases between them. Germline CDR1 is DFQATT and CDR2 is SNEGSKA (reference sequence). The CDR3 loop is CSARDPPADEQFF. CDR3 bases: TGCAGTGCTAGAGATCCCCCGGCGGATGAGCAGTTCTTC.

The table lists this clonotype with many counts. A much larger clone lies a single base off, so this may be a read error. The V gene is TRBV7-9, the J gene TRBJ2-3; D not resolved. There are 13 residues in the CDR3. Trimming removed 3 bases from V and 0 bases from J, with 4 bases in between. Germline lookup yields CDR1 SEHNR and CDR2 FQNEAQ (reference sequence). As DNA, the CDR3 is TGTGCCAGCAGCTTGGCTAGCACAGATACGCAGTATTTT. This translates into CASSLASTDTQYF.

Only a few counts were recorded for this clonotype. This chain uses TRBV28 with TRBJ2-6, with D perhaps TRBD1 (5 bases). The V gene's germline CDR1 is MDHEN and CDR2 SYDVKM. Trimming shortened V by 2 bases and J by 0 bases, and 17 bases separated the two germline ends. There are 19 residues in the CDR3. CDR3 in DNA: TGTGCCAGCAGTTTACCTCCTCAGACAGATTTCTCTGGGGCCAACGTCCTGACTTTC. It encodes CASSLPPQTDFSGANVLTF.

The table lists this clonotype with many counts. This sequence joins TRBV4-1 and TRBJ1-3; the D gene is possibly TRBD1 (5 bases). This CDR3 contains 18 residues. CDR1 and CDR2 from the germline V gene are MGHRA and YSYEKL. Trimming took off 1 base at V and 0 bases at J, with 16 bases between the two ends. The DNA for the CDR3 is TGCGCCAGCAGCCAAGTGGGGCAGGGAGGCGGCTCTGGAAACACCATATATTTT. This gives the protein CASSQVGQGGGSGNTIYF.

In this sample, this clonotype turned up many times. This chain links TRBV5-1 with TRBJ2-7; 9 bases line up with TRBD1. Unmatched junction bases numbered 8, after V lost 5 bases and J lost 5 bases. The CDR3 spans 14 residues. Germline CDR1 SGHRS, CDR2 YFSETQ. For the CDR3, the DNA is TGCGCCAGCAGACAGGGACAGGGCCTCCACGAGCAGTACTTC. Protein: CASRQGQGLHEQYF. Full variable domain (outside the CDR3, taken from reference TRBV5-1 and TRBJ2-7): KAGVTQTPRYLIKTRGQQVTLSCSPISGHRSVSWYQQTPGQGLQFLFEYFSETQRNKGNFPGRFSGRQFSNSRSEMNVSTLELGDSALYLCASRQGQGLHEQYFGPGTRLTVT.

There are many counts of this clonotype. The V and J genes are TRBV7-8 and TRBJ2-5; D may be TRBD2 (7 bases). This CDR3 is 15 amino acids long. Germline V gives CDR1 SGHVS, CDR2 FQNEAQ. Trimming removed 5 bases at V and 5 bases at J, with 18 bases between. The CDR3 region has the DNA TGTGCCAGCAGCCCTTCGGGAGGAGGGGGGGAGACCCAGTACTTC. As protein: CASSPSGGGGETQYF.